This T cell receptor beta chain stems from a study of blood T cell repertoires in COVID-19. The overall study: The origin of the acute and convalescent COVID-19 samples was the United States, Italy and Spain. From T cells, B-cell-depleted T cells, or PBMCs came the material, which was cDNA or gDNA.

The junction had 5 bases not matched to a gene; V was cut back by 3 bases and J by 4 bases. This CDR3 is built from 14 residues. Germline V lookup: CDR1 LGHDT, CDR2 YNNKEL (reference sequence). Seattle-derived patients entered the study during active infection and were followed longitudinally. Authors' data handling: Estimated nucleated cell counts came from reference gene primer amplification. Generated by immunoSEQ multiplex PCR, the TCRdb table keeps only in-frame clones and is missing some. The V and J calls and the clone size are those of that table, but D and trimming were determined from the DNA. The repertoire holds some 390,000 clones, with about 91% as singletons.

This sequence joins TRBV3-1 (or the pseudogene TRBV3-2) and TRBJ1-2; TRBD1 agrees at 7 bases. What was sequenced was peripheral blood. The receptor comes from a woman aged 40 to 50 with COVID-19, enrolled during active disease. The CDR3 sequence: CASSQYRGAYGYTF. CDR3 nucleotides: TGTGCCAGCAGCCAGTACAGGGGTGCCTATGGCTACACCTTC.